This entry concerns a single TCR beta chain. Its matching antigen is unknown. The data derive from a study of blood T cells in healthy people across ages. Notes on the study in general: Age advanced and TCR beta diversity per million T cells fell, roughly linearly. Observed TCR beta diversity showed a strong correlation with the percentage of naive T cells as measured by flow cytometry.

Germline values: CDR1 LNHDA, CDR2 SQIVND (reference sequence). CDR3 length: 16 residues. Germline trimming cut 5 bases from V and 10 bases from J; bases unmatched to any gene: 13. Through a sample-barcoded 5' primer and a J-beta primer mix, a second PCR was run for roughly 7 to 11 cycles. TCRdb fed the 5' RACE reads into MiXCR, producing one record per CDR3 protein. This sample has about 1,500,000 distinct CDR3 sequences; roughly 30% occur once, and the top ten carry 7.7%. Sequencing was carried out using blood. This receptor was identified in a woman in her thirties in good health. The V gene is TRBV19, the J gene TRBJ2-1; TRBD2 matches at 11 bases. The CDR3 DNA follows: TGTGCCAGTAGTCCCAGCGATAGCGGGGGGGCCGGGGAGCAGTTCTTC. Residues: CASSPSDSGGAGEQFF.